One and the same sample provided the 9 T cell receptor beta chains below, sequenced in a study of T cells in Graves' hyperthyroidism and ophthalmopathy. Amplification targeted TCR beta CDR3 regions from RNA transcripts. Using the HTBI primer set, a first-round RT-PCR was run on the TCR CDR3. TCRdb reprocessed the multiplex PCR reads via MiXCR and lists one record per CDR3 protein. The table lists hundreds of thousands of distinct CDR3 sequences, 46% of them singletons. The sample consisted of peripheral blood or thyroid tissue (not recorded which). The source is a woman aged 18-35 years with Graves' hyperthyroidism.

The gene calls are TRBV29-1 and TRBJ2-3, with TRBD1 matching 7 bases. CDR3 length: 15 amino acids. Germline V gene lookup returns CDR1 SQVTM and CDR2 ANQGSEA. The trim removed 3 bases at V and 0 bases at J, leaving 6 bases unmatched. CDR3 in DNA: TGCAGCGTTGAGGGGACAGCCTCTAGCACAGATACGCAGTATTTT. This translates into CSVEGTASSTDTQYF.

The V and J genes are TRBV7-3 and TRBJ1-3; 7 bases match TRBD1. Germline CDR1 SGHTA, CDR2 FQGTGA. This CDR3 is built from 15 residues. J lost 0 bases, V lost 4 bases, and 3 bases had no gene match. CDR3: CASSSGTDSGNTIYF. Here the CDR3 DNA reads TGTGCCAGCAGCTCCGGGACAGACTCTGGAAACACCATATATTTT.

V and J are TRBV6-6 and TRBJ1-5; possibly TRBD1 for D (5 bases). Germline CDR1 and CDR2: MNHNY and SVGAGI (reference sequence). The CDR3 is 14 amino acids. The V end lost 6 bases, the J end lost 6 bases, and 15 bases lay between the germline ends. The chain's CDR3 is CASSLEQAGQPQHF. The DNA of the CDR3 is TGTGCCAGCAGCCTAGAACAGGCGGGTCAGCCCCAGCATTTT.

The V gene is TRBV10-3, the J gene TRBJ1-1; TRBD1 agrees at 7 bases. Germline trimming cut 6 bases from V and 2 bases from J; bases unmatched to any gene: 6. CDR1 is ENHRY and CDR2 is SYGVKD in the germline V gene. The CDR3 length is 14 residues. This chain's CDR3 is CAIRPGQSNTEAFF. Here the CDR3 DNA reads TGTGCCATCAGGCCGGGACAGTCTAACACTGAAGCTTTCTTT.

This clonotype was counted ten times or more. This sequence joins TRBV25-1 and TRBJ1-5; unclear D gene. V was cut by 2 bases and J by 0 bases, with 8 bases left in between. This CDR3 is built from 15 residues. The germline CDR1 and CDR2 sequences are MGHDK and SYGVNS. CDR3 in DNA: TGTGCCAGCAGTGAAAGGTGGACTAGCAATCAGCCCCAGCATTTT. Residues: CASSERWTSNQPQHF.

This clonotype was seen more than once but under ten times. This may arise from a read error, as a much more abundant clone is one base away. The chain joins TRBV10-3 to TRBJ1-1, with 7 bases aligning to TRBD1. Germline assignment: CDR1 ENHRY and CDR2 SYGVKD. This CDR3 is built from 14 residues. Trimming cost V 2 bases and J 3 bases; bases outside gene matches: 3. The CDR3 loop reads CAISEEQGDTEAFF. CDR3 coding DNA: TGTGCCATCAGTGAGGAGCAGGGGGACACTGAAGCTTTCTTT.

The V and J genes are TRBV24-1 and TRBJ1-1; D is uncertain. V was shortened by 5 bases and J by 10 bases, with 13 bases between the two germline ends. CDR3 length: 12 amino acids. Germline V lookup: CDR1 KGHDR, CDR2 SFDVKD. CDR3 amino acids: CATSGNGLSAFF. DNA of the CDR3: TGTGCCACCAGTGGCAATGGGCTTTCAGCTTTCTTT.

In this sample, this clonotype turned up many times. The chain recombines TRBV7-8 with TRBJ1-6; 10 bases align to TRBD1. This CDR3 contains 17 residues. Trimming took 5 bases from V and 6 from J; bases not matched to a gene: 10. Germline CDR1 is SGHVS and CDR2 is FQNEAQ. For the CDR3, the DNA is TGTGCCAGCAGCGTTACCGGGACAGGGGCTCCTAATTCACCCCTCCACTTT. Encoded protein: CASSVTGTGAPNSPLHF. The variable domain in full, completed from reference TRBV7-8 and TRBJ1-6, reads GAGVSQSPRYKVAKRGQDVALRCDPISGHVSLFWYQQALGQGPEFLTYFQNEAQLDKSGLPSDRFFAERPEGSVSTLKIQRTQQEDSAVYLCASSVTGTGAPNSPLHFGNGTRLTVT.

The chain couples TRBV6-5 to TRBJ1-2; TRBD1 might be the D (5 bases). Germline V gene data show CDR1 as MNHEY and CDR2 as SVGAGI. The CDR3 contains 11 residues. Trimming left V 7 bases short and J 12 bases short, with 15 bases between. CDR3: CASIGHSGNTF. The CDR3 DNA reads TGTGCCAGCATCGGACACTCTGGAAACACCTTC.